This T cell receptor (beta chain) was sequenced for a study of cytomegalovirus exposure and HLA in healthy donors. Overall study: Out of approximately 400 genotyped donors, about 80% belonged to the Caucasian-associated ancestry cluster.

Each donor's status was that of a healthy bone marrow donor. Study-wide results and caveats: Versus the approximately 700-donor mean, an Asian-associated ancestry cluster reportedly showed fewer N-insertions in a later analysis.

Both 60 Vbeta primers and 13 Jbeta primers went into the PCR. Original analysis: Unique TCR beta chains numbered approximately 76 million in a later analysis, with roughly 11 million shared. The method was immunoSEQ multiplex PCR; TCRdb's version includes in-frame clones alone and lacks a portion of them. V, J and clone size are taken as reported in that table, and D and trimming were inferred from the DNA itself. The sample has 150,000 to 200,000 clones; about 79% are singletons. The CDR3 length is 14 residues. The V end was cut by 10 bases, the J end by 6 bases, with 18 bases between. Looked up from germline, CDR1 is MDHEN and CDR2 is SYDVKM. Remarks on this clone: What it binds is not known.

The chain uses TRBV28 and TRBJ1-4; weak D call: TRBD1 (5 bases). The sequenced sample consisted of PBMCs. The TCR sequence derives from a man aged 40-55 years in good health and CMV-seropositive. CDR3 nucleotide sequence: TGTGCCACTATACAAGGCAGGGCGGATGAAAAACTGTTTTTT. This codes for CATIQGRADEKLFF.